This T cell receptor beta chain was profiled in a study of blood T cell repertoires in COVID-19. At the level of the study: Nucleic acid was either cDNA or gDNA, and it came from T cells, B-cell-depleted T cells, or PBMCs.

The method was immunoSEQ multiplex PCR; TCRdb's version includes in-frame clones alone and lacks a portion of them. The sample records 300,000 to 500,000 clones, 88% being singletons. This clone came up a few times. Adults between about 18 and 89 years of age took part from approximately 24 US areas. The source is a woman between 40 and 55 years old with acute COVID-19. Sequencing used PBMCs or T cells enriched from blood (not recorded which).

This CDR3 is CASSFPLAGDYNEQFF. CDR3 nucleotides: TGCGCCAGCAGCTTCCCTCTAGCGGGAGATTACAATGAGCAGTTCTTC. This rearrangement joins TRBV5-1 to TRBJ2-1, with 10 bases that match TRBD2. V trimming: 2 bases; J trimming: 4 bases; junction bases outside the gene matches: 6. Germline CDR1 reads SGHRS; CDR2 reads YFSETQ. The CDR3 runs to 16 residues.